Shown below are 12 T cell receptor beta chains from a single sample sequenced in a study of T cell responses to AZD1222 COVID-19 vaccine. Profiling relied on immunoSEQ multiplex PCR, and the TCRdb table lists in-frame clones only, not all of them. The sample includes 95,000 to 150,000 clones, around 93% seen only once; the top ten take 6% to 9%. Sequenced material: peripheral blood, taken 28 days after the second AZD1222 dose. These TCRs come from an adult who received the AZD1222 COVID-19 vaccine.

The rearrangement joins TRBV28 to TRBJ2-2; D uncertain. The CDR3 has 11 amino acids. Per the germline V gene, CDR1 is MDHEN and CDR2 is SYDVKM. V was pared by 7 bases and J by 1 base, with 1 base between. CDR3 amino acids: CASKNTGELFF. The CDR3 nucleotides are TGTGCCAGCAAGAACACCGGGGAGCTGTTTTTT.

The chain couples TRBV5-5 to TRBJ1-5; D ambiguous. Deletions cut 0 bases from V and 10 bases from J, with 17 bases between. The CDR3 consists of 15 residues. Germline V gives CDR1 SGHKS, CDR2 YYEKEE (reference sequence). Here the CDR3 reads CASSLAEGSSLPQHF. In DNA form, the CDR3 reads TGTGCCAGCAGCTTGGCTGAGGGCAGCAGTCTTCCCCAGCATTTT.

This chain joins TRBV7-9 and TRBJ2-7, with D tentatively TRBD1 (5 bases). The germline gives CDR1 SEHNR, CDR2 FQNEAQ (reference sequence). V was clipped by 7 bases and J by 3 bases, with 16 bases between them. The CDR3 runs 14 residues. The CDR3 bases are TGTGCCAGCACCAGGGCGCAGGAAAGCTACGAGCAGTACTTC. This translates into CASTRAQESYEQYF.

V gene TRBV28 combines with J gene TRBJ2-1, with a tentative D call TRBD1 (6 bases). V was shortened by 8 bases and J by 4 bases, with 21 bases between the two germline ends. CDR3 size: 16 residues. Per germline, CDR1 MDHEN and CDR2 SYDVKM. The CDR3 protein is CASGAGTGQAYNEQFF. In DNA form, the CDR3 reads TGTGCCAGCGGAGCCGGAACGGGACAAGCTTACAATGAGCAGTTCTTC. Drawing the rest from reference TRBV28 and TRBJ2-1, the complete variable domain is DVKVTQSSRYLVKRTGEKVFLECVQDMDHENMFWYRQDPGLGLRLIYFSYDVKMKEKGDIPEGYSVSREKKERFSLILESASTNQTSMYLCASGAGTGQAYNEQFFGPGTRLTVL.

This chain links TRBV7-2 with TRBJ2-1; the match to TRBD2 covers 10 bases. V lost 4 bases, J lost 8 bases, and 2 bases stayed unmatched. The germline V gene has CDR1 SGHTA and CDR2 FQGNSA. This CDR3 region has 13 residues. The DNA for the CDR3 is TGTGCCAGCAGCTGGGGGACTAGCGATGAGCAGTTCTTC. Protein sequence: CASSWGTSDEQFF. Full variable domain (outside the CDR3, taken from reference TRBV7-2 and TRBJ2-1): GAGVSQSPSNKVTEKGKDVELRCDPISGHTALYWYRQSLGQGLEFLIYFQGNSAPDKSGLPSDRFSAERTGGSVSTLTIQRTQQEDSAVYLCASSWGTSDEQFFGPGTRLTVL.

The V call is TRBV27, the J call TRBJ1-2; D is uncertain. In germline, CDR1 is MNHEY, CDR2 SMNVEV (reference sequence). The CDR3 is 14 amino acids. V was cut by 6 bases and J by 7 bases, with 18 bases left in between. Written as DNA, the CDR3 is TGTGCCAGCAGACCCGTGGGGTTGGGAGCTGGCTACACCTTC. This codes for CASRPVGLGAGYTF.

This chain joins TRBV6-5 and TRBJ2-1; D uncertain. With 2 bases removed from V and 9 bases from J, the gap between germline ends came to 5 bases. Germline V CDR1 and CDR2: MNHEY, SVGAGI. The CDR3 totals 11 residues. This CDR3 reads CASSYVGEQFF. As DNA, the CDR3 is TGTGCCAGCAGTTACGTCGGTGAGCAGTTCTTC.

This clone has a single count. The chain links TRBV9 to TRBJ1-2; possibly TRBD1 for D (6 bases). With 2 bases removed from V and 2 bases from J, the gap between germline ends came to 13 bases. The CDR3 length is 15 residues. Germline V gene data show CDR1 as SGDLS and CDR2 as YYNGEE. As DNA, the CDR3 is TGTGCCAGCAGCGTCCAGGGGTCGACCAACTATGGCTACACCTTC. Its protein is CASSVQGSTNYGYTF.

V is TRBV21-1 and J is TRBJ1-5; the DNA was not used to check the table's D call, TRBD1. TRBV21-1 is a listed pseudogene. This CDR3 has 15 residues. The CDR3 protein is CASSTFTGAGQPQHF. For the CDR3, the DNA is TGTGCCAGCAGCACGTTTACAGGGGCGGGTCAGCCCCAGCATTTT.

The chain uses TRBV15 and TRBJ1-1; D remains ambiguous. CDR3 length: 11 residues. Trimming shortened V by 8 bases and J by 1 base, and 5 bases separated the two germline ends. Looked up from germline, CDR1 is LNHNV and CDR2 is YYDKDF (reference sequence). The CDR3 DNA follows: TGTGCCACCGTAAAGAACACTGAAGCTTTCTTT. It yields the protein CATVKNTEAFF.

The rearrangement joins TRBV7-9 to TRBJ1-6, with 10 bases aligning to TRBD1. Germline lookup yields CDR1 SEHNR and CDR2 FQNEAQ (reference sequence). CDR3 length: 14 amino acids. V was clipped by 6 bases and J by 10 bases; unmatched bases: 6. CDR3 protein: CASSRTGGLSPLHF. The CDR3, as DNA: TGTGCCAGCAGTCGGACAGGGGGTTTGTCACCCCTCCACTTT.

J is TRBJ2-1 and V is TRBV18; 14 positions match TRBD2. V lost 5 bases to trimming and J lost 7 bases; unmatched junction nucleotides: 7. The germline CDR1 and CDR2 sequences are KGHSH and LQKENI. The CDR3 is made up of 16 amino acids. The CDR3 DNA sequence: TGTGCCAGCTCAGCGGGACTAGCGGGAGCAGGGAATGAGCAGTTCTTC. Translating gives CASSAGLAGAGNEQFF.